The clone carrying this T cell receptor (beta chain) was observed at least ten times. Its antigen is currently unknown. The authors produced cDNA by 5'RACE using 10-nucleotide random UMIs. One entry per CDR3 protein results from TCRdb running MiXCR on the 5' RACE reads. The sample has some 28,000 distinct CDR3 sequences; 5% to 7.5% are singletons. V lost 6 bases and J lost 5; bases outside the gene matches: 8. Germline values: CDR1 SNHLY, CDR2 FYNNEI. The CDR3 has 17 amino acids. The data originate from a study of neurological immune-mediated disorders. Whole-study results and caveats: Across subjects, no CDR3 amino acid sequence appeared in expanded clones of more than one subject, a finding that suggested private repertoires in all groups. While HTLV-1-associated myelopathy showed the greatest TCR clonal expansion, multiple sclerosis showed the least, falling below healthy controls.

For the unsorted libraries, 2 million PBMCs stored at -80 C served as input. The sequence was obtained from a woman aged 45-65 years in good health. The sequencing input was PBMCs. V and J are TRBV2 and TRBJ2-1; 15 nucleotides align to TRBD2. CDR3 sequence reads: CASRERTSGRAHNEQFF. CDR3 DNA sequence: TGTGCCAGCAGGGAAAGGACTAGCGGGAGGGCCCACAATGAGCAGTTCTTC.